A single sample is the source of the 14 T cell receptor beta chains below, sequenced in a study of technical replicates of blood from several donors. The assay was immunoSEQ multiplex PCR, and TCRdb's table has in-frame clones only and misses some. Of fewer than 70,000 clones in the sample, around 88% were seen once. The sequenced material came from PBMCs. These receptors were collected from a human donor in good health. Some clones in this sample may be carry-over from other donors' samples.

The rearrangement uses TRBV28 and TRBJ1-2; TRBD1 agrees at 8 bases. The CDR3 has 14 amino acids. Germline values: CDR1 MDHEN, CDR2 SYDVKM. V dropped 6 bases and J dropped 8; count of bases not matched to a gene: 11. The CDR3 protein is CASRLRTGRRGYTF. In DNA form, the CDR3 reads TGTGCCAGCAGACTTCGGACAGGGCGAAGAGGCTACACCTTC.

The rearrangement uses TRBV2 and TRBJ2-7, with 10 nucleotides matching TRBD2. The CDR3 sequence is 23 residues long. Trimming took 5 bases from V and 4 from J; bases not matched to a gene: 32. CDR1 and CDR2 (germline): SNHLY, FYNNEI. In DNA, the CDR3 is TGTGCCAGCAGTACTCCCCCTCCCTTATTGGCACCCTGTTTAGCGGGAGGTCCTTACGAGCAGTACTTC. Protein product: CASSTPPPLLAPCLAGGPYEQYF. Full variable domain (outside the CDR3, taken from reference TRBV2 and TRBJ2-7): EPEVTQTPSHQVTQMGQEVILRCVPISNHLYFYWYRQILGQKVEFLVSFYNNEISEKSEIFDDQFSVERPDGSNFTLKIRSTKLEDSAMYFCASSTPPPLLAPCLAGGPYEQYFGPGTRLTVT.

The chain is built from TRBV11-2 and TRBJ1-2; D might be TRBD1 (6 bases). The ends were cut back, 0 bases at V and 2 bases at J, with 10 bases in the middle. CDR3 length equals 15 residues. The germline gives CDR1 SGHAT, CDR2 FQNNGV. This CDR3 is CASSLDWQGNYGYTF. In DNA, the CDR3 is TGTGCCAGCAGCTTAGATTGGCAGGGGAACTATGGCTACACCTTC.

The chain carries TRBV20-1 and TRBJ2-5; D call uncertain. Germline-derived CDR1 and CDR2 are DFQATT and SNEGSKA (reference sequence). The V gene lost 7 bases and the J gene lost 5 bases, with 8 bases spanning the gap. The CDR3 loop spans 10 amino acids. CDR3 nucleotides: TGCAGTGGTGGCCCGGAGACCCAGTACTTC. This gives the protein CSGGPETQYF.

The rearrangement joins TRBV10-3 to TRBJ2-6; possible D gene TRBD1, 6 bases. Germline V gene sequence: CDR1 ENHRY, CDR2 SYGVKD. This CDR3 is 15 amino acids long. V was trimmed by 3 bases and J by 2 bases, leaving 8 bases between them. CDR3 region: CAISEQGTGANVLTF. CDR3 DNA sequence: TGTGCCATCAGTGAACAGGGTACTGGGGCCAACGTCCTGACTTTC.

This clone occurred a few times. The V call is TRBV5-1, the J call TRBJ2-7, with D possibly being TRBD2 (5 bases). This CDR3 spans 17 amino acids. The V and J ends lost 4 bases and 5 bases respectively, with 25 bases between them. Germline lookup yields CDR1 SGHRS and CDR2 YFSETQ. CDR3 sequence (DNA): TGCGCCAGCAGCGCGAGGGTACGTTTCGGAGCCGTCGACGAGCAGTACTTC. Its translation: CASSARVRFGAVDEQYF.

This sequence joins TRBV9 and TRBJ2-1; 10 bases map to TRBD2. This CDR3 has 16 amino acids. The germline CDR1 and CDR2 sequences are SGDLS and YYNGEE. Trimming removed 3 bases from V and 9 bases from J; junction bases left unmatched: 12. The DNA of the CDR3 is TGTGCCAGCAGCGGACCTTTAGCGGGAGGACCCGGTGAGCAGTTCTTC. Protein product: CASSGPLAGGPGEQFF.

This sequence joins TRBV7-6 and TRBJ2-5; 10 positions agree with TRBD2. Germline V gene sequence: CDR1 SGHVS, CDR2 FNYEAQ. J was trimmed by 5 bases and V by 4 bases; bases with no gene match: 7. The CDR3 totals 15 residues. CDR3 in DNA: TGTGCCAGCAGCTCCCAGCGGGGGGGCCGGGAGACCCAGTACTTC. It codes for CASSSQRGGRETQYF. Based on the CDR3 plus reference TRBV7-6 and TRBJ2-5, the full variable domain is GAGVSQSPRYKVTKRGQDVALRCDPISGHVSLYWYRQALGQGPEFLTYFNYEAQQDKSGLPNDRFSAERPEGSISTLTIQRTEQRDSAMYRCASSSQRGGRETQYFGPGTRLLVL.

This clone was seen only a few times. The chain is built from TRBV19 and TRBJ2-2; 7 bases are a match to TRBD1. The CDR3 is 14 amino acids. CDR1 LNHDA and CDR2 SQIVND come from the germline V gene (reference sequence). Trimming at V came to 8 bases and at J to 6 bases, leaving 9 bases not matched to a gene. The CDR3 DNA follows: TGTGCCAGTTGTCAAGACAGGGTATCCGGGGAGCTGTTTTTT. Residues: CASCQDRVSGELFF.

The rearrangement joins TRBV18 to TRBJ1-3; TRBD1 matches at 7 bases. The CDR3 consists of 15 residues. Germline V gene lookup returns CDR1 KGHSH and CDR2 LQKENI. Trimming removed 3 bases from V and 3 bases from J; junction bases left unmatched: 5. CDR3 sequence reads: CASSPGQPIGNTIYF. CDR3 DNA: TGTGCCAGCTCACCGGGACAGCCGATTGGAAACACCATATATTTT.

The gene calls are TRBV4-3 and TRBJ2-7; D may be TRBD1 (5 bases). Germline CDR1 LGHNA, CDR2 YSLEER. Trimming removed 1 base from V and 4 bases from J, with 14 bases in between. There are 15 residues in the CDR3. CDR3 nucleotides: TGCGCCAGCAGCCAAGGTCTAGGGGAAGGTTACGAGCAGTACTTC. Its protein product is CASSQGLGEGYEQYF.

The DNA for the CDR3 is TGTGCCAGTCGACTAGCGGATACGCAGTATTTT. Translating it yields CASRLADTQYF. The chain joins TRBV7-2 to TRBJ2-3, with TRBD2 identical over 8 bases. V was pared by 9 bases and J by 6 bases, with 2 bases of the junction left unmatched. The CDR3 has 11 amino acids. Germline assignment: CDR1 SGHTA and CDR2 FQGNSA.

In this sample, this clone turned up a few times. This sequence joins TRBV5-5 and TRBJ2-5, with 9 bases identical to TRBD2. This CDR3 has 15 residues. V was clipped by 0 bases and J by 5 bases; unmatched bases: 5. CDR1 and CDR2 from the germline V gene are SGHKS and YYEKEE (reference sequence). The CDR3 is CASSLDGGGAETQYF. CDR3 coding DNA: TGTGCCAGCAGCTTGGATGGCGGGGGGGCCGAGACCCAGTACTTC. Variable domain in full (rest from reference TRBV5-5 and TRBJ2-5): DAGVTQSPTHLIKTRGQQVTLRCSPISGHKSVSWYQQVLGQGPQFIFQYYEKEERGRGNFPDRFSARQFPNYSSELNVNALLLGDSALYLCASSLDGGGAETQYFGPGTRLLVL.

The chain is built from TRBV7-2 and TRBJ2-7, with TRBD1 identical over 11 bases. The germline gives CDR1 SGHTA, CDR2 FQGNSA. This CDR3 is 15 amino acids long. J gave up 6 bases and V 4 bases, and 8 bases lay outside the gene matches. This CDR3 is CASSYITGTGGEQYF. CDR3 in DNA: TGTGCCAGCAGCTACATTACCGGGACAGGGGGCGAGCAGTACTTC.